Listed below are T cell receptor beta chains from one sample, sequenced in a study of blood T cells in healthy people across ages. One entry per CDR3 protein, called by TCRdb with MiXCR from the 5' RACE reads. This table holds around 1.7 million distinct CDR3 sequences, roughly 27% found once. Sequences were obtained from blood. These receptors all come from a woman in her thirties in good health. CDR3s include the opening cysteine and the closing phenylalanine or tryptophan. Fields, in order: J gene, D gene, V gene, clone size, CDR3 DNA, CDR3 protein. A D gene is named only where the DNA matches it firmly. The size field is filled for only some rows; it gives once, few, many or a size class.

TRBJ2-2 | NA | TRBV5-5 | NA | TGTGCCAGCAGCTTGTTGGGTGGGGCCGGGGGGCTGTTTTTT | CASSLLGGAGGLFF
TRBJ1-2 | TRBD1 | TRBV20-1 | NA | TGCAGTGCACCGCGGACAGGGATCGGCTATGGCTACACCTTC | CSAPRTGIGYGYTF
TRBJ2-5 | NA | TRBV5-1 | NA | TGCGCCAGCAGCTCCGGGCGGAAGGGACGGGGACAAGAGACCCAGTACTTC | CASSSGRKGRGQETQYF
TRBJ2-1 | NA | TRBV4-1 | NA | TGCGCCAGCAGCCCTCTTCGGAGAGGCGACAATGAGCAGTTCTTC | CASSPLRRGDNEQFF
TRBJ1-1 | NA | TRBV29-1 | few | TGCAGCGCCGCTAAAAGAGCAGAAGCTTTCTTT | CSAAKRAEAFF
TRBJ2-2 | TRBD2 | TRBV2 | NA | TGTGCCGTCGGGACTAGCCTGAACACCGGGGAGCTGTTTTTT | CAVGTSLNTGELFF
TRBJ1-2 | NA | TRBV12-3/TRBV12-4 | NA | TGTGCCAGCAGTTTAAGTGGGTCAGGGAGATCTTATGGCTACACCTTC | CASSLSGSGRSYGYTF
TRBJ2-3 | NA | TRBV7-9 | NA | TGTGCCAGCGGCTTAGGGACGCTGGGGGTAGCAGATACGCAGTATTTT | CASGLGTLGVADTQYF
TRBJ2-3 | NA | TRBV11-3 | NA | TGTGCCAGCAGCTTAGGGGGGAGCCAGGATACGCAGTATTTT | CASSLGGSQDTQYF
TRBJ2-4 | TRBD1 | TRBV6-5 | NA | TGTGCCAGCAGAAATGCAGGGGGCCACAAAAACATTCAGTACTTC | CASRNAGGHKNIQYF
TRBJ2-1 | NA | TRBV5-1 | NA | TGCGCCAGCAGCTTCCTTGAAGGAGATAACTACAATGAGCAGTTCTTC | CASSFLEGDNYNEQFF
TRBJ1-1 | NA | TRBV10-3 | few | TGTGCCATCAGCCGTGGATCGAACACTGAAGCTTTCTTT | CAISRGSNTEAFF
TRBJ1-2 | TRBD1 | TRBV12-3/TRBV12-4 | NA | TGTGCCAGCAGTGCCGGACAGGGAAATGGCTACACCTTC | CASSAGQGNGYTF
TRBJ2-7 | NA | TRBV18 | NA | TGTGCCAGCTCACCTACCCAAGGGACCAGTCAGTACGAGCAGTACTTC | CASSPTQGTSQYEQYF
TRBJ2-6 | TRBD2 | TRBV12-3/TRBV12-4 | once | TGTGCCAGCACCACTAGCGGGAGAGGATCTGGGGCCAACGTCCTGACTTTC | CASTTSGRGSGANVLTF
TRBJ1-1 | NA | TRBV9 | few | TGTGCCAGCAGCGTAGAAGGGGTGAAGTACACTGAAGCTTTCTTT | CASSVEGVKYTEAFF
TRBJ2-1 | NA | TRBV6-2/TRBV6-3 | NA | TGTGCCAGCAGTCAGGGGATGGAGCAGTTCTTC | CASSQGMEQFF
TRBJ1-3 | NA | TRBV9 | NA | TGTGCCAGCAGCCCCCAAGATAATACCGGAAACACCATATATTTT | CASSPQDNTGNTIYF
TRBJ1-2 | TRBD1 | TRBV6-5 | NA | TGTGCCAGCAGCCGGGACAGGGGCTTCTATGGCTACACCTTC | CASSRDRGFYGYTF
TRBJ2-3 | TRBD2 | TRBV7-2 | NA | TGTGCCAGCAGCTTAAGCGGGATGCAGTATTTT | CASSLSGMQYF
TRBJ1-1 | NA | TRBV29-1 | few | TGCATCGCTTGGGGGGGTTGGCGGACCCCAGGCACTGAAGCTTTCTTT | CIAWGGWRTPGTEAFF
TRBJ1-1 | NA | TRBV28 | NA | TGTGCCAGCAGTTCCACGGCAGGGGACGGGTACACTGAAGCTTTCTTT | CASSSTAGDGYTEAFF
TRBJ2-5 | NA | TRBV20-1 | few | TGCAGTGCTAGTATCCCCGGTGAGACCCAGTACTTC | CSASIPGETQYF
TRBJ1-1 | NA | TRBV7-9 | few | TGTGCCAGCAGCTTCCGAGAGTTCGCTGAAGCTTTCTTT | CASSFREFAEAFF
TRBJ2-7 | NA | TRBV20-1 | NA | TGCAGTGCTAGAGATCAACAGGCCGCTTTCGAGCAGTACTTC | CSARDQQAAFEQYF
TRBJ2-5 | TRBD2 | TRBV12-3/TRBV12-4 | NA | TGTGCCAGCAGCCTCAAACTAGCGGCCCAAGAGACCCAGTACTTC | CASSLKLAAQETQYF